What follows describes a single TCR beta chain. The sample is drawn from a study of technical replicates of blood from a handful of donors. The repertoire was sequenced with immunoSEQ multiplex PCR; TCRdb's copy has only in-frame clones and lacks some. Among more than 55,000 clones, just over 90% were seen once, and the ten largest hold roughly 4.7%. The germline CDR1 and CDR2 sequences are MNHNY and SVGAGI (reference sequence). Trimming left V 4 bases short and J 9 bases short, with 16 bases between. This CDR3 spans 15 amino acids. The sequencing sample was made of PBMCs. The rearrangement links TRBV6-6 to TRBJ1-6, with D possibly being TRBD1 (5 bases). The sequence derives from a human donor in good health. Some clones in this sample may be carry-over from other donors' samples. The CDR3, as DNA: TGTGCCAGCAGTTCCGGAATCTCAAGGGGTTCACCCCTCCACTTT. Translation: CASSSGISRGSPLHF.